The next 5 T cell receptor beta chains were all read from a single sample in a study of T-cell reconstitution after alpha-beta-depleted transplantation in children. Preparation of the TCRbeta library involved a method that used unique molecular identifiers. TCRdb itself ran the PCR reads through MiXCR, one entry per CDR3 protein. The sample includes about 510,000 distinct CDR3 sequences, about an eighth seen only once; the top ten take 14%. The specimen comprised PBMCs, mostly from graft donor cells, sampled 180 days after TCRalphabeta/CD19-depleted stem cell transplant. All receptors derive from a female patient aged 2-9 years who had a stem cell transplant for aplastic anemia, so the T cells may come from the graft donor.

This clonotype was seen repeatedly, ten times or more. This rearrangement joins TRBV6-5 to TRBJ2-3; 15 bases are shared with TRBD2. The CDR3 length is 18 residues. From germline, CDR1 is MNHEY and CDR2 SVGAGI. V lost 2 bases to trimming and J lost 4 bases; unmatched junction nucleotides: 7. CDR3 in DNA: TGTGCCAGCAGTTACGGACTAGCGGGAGGGCCTCCCCCAGATACGCAGTATTTT. Translation gives CASSYGLAGGPPPDTQYF.

This chain links TRBV12-3 or TRBV12-4 with TRBJ2-1, with 10 bases aligning to TRBD2. Unmatched junction bases numbered 1, after V lost 1 base and J lost 7 bases. The CDR3 has 14 amino acids. CDR3 sequence (DNA): TGTGCCAGCAGTTTAGGGGGACTAGCGAATGAGCAGTTCTTC. As protein: CASSLGGLANEQFF.

The chain combines TRBV7-9 with TRBJ1-1; D gene unclear. This CDR3 spans 13 amino acids. Trimming removed 6 bases from V and 5 bases from J, with 13 bases in between. The germline V gene has CDR1 SEHNR and CDR2 FQNEAQ (reference sequence). The CDR3 DNA reads as TGTGCCAGCAGGGCTAAAACAGCAACTGAAGCTTTCTTT. Amino acid sequence: CASRAKTATEAFF.

V usage is TRBV15 and J usage is TRBJ2-5, with D perhaps matching TRBD2 (6 bases). Trimming left V 5 bases short and J 5 bases short, with 12 bases between. Germline CDR1 and CDR2: LNHNV and YYDKDF (reference sequence). CDR3 length: 13 amino acids. CDR3 nucleotides: TGTGCCACCAGCCAAGGAGGGGCGGAGACCCAGTACTTC. It yields the protein CATSQGGAETQYF.

As concerns this clonotype: This CDR3 is missing its conserved last phenylalanine or tryptophan, likely due to a read error. This chain connects TRBV6-2 or TRBV6-3 to TRBJ2-7, with 7 bases aligning to TRBD2. From germline, CDR1 is MNHEY and CDR2 SVGEGT. The CDR3 contains 17 residues. V dropped 5 bases and J dropped 2; count of bases not matched to a gene: 15. CDR3 nucleotides: TGTGCCAGCAGTCGCAAAACCGAACTAGCGTTCGCCTACGAGCAGTACTTG. The encoded protein is CASSRKTELAFAYEQYL.